This entry features one T cell receptor beta chain sequence. Primers included in the PCR were 60 Vbeta and 13 Jbeta primers. The table came from immunoSEQ multiplex PCR; TCRdb's copy has only in-frame clones and leaves some out. There are roughly 150,000 clones in the sample; roughly 85% occur only once, and 2% to 2.5% lies in the top ten. The data originate from a study of cytomegalovirus exposure and HLA in healthy donors. Per the germline V gene, CDR1 is SGHTA and CDR2 is FQGTGA. The V segment lost 5 bases and the J segment 1 base; nucleotides outside the gene matches: 9. The CDR3 is 16 amino acids.

The clonotype originates from a young woman in good health and CMV-seronegative. The V and J genes are TRBV7-3 and TRBJ2-3, with 7 bases identical to TRBD2. Source material: PBMCs. The CDR3 DNA reads TGTGCCAGCAGCGGCGGCGGGCTAGCGGGCACAGATACGCAGTATTTT. Translation gives CASSGGGLAGTDTQYF.